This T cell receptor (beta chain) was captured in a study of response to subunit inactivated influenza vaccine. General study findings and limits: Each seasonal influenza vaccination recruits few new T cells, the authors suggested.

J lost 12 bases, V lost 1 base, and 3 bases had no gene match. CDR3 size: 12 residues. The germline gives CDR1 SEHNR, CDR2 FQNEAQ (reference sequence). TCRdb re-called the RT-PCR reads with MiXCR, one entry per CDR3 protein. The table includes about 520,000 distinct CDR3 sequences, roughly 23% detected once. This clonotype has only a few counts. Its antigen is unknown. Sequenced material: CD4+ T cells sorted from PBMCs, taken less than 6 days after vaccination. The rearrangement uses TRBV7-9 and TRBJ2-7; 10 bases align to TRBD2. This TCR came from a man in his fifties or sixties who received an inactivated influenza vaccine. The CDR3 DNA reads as TGTGCCAGCAGCTTAGTAGCGGGAGGTCTGTACTTC. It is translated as CASSLVAGGLYF.